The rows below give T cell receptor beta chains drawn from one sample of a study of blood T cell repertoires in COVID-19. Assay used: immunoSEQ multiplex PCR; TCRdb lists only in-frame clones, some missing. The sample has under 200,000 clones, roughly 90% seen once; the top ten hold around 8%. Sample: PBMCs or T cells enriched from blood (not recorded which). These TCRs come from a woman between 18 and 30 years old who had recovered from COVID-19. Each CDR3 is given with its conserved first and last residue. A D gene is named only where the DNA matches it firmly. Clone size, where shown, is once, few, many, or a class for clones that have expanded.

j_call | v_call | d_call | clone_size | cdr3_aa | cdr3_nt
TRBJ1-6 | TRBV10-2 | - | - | CASTGVPQSPLHF | TGCGCCAGCACAGGGGTCCCCCAATCACCCCTCCACTTT
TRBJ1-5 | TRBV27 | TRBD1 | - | CASSDRGRFGQPQHF | TGTGCCAGCAGTGACAGGGGGAGGTTTGGTCAGCCCCAGCATTTT
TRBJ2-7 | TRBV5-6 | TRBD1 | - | CASSGRDRGPEQYF | TGTGCCAGCAGCGGCCGGGACAGGGGGCCCGAGCAGTACTTC
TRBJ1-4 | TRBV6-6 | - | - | CASRIVVGDKLFF | TGTGCCAGCAGGATCGTCGTCGGGGATAAACTGTTTTTT
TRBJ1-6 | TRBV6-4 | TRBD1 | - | CASSATGEGNSPLHF | TGTGCCAGCAGCGCCACAGGGGAAGGTAATTCACCCCTCCACTTT
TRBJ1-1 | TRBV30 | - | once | CAWRELTGEAFF | TGTGCCTGGAGGGAACTCACAGGTGAAGCTTTCTTT
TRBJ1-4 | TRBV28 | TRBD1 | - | CASRYRDRGITNEKLFF | TGTGCCAGCAGGTACCGGGACAGGGGGATTACTAATGAAAAACTGTTTTTT
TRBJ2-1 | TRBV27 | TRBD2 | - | CATSSLTSKVTYNEQFF | TGTGCCACCAGCTCCTTGACTAGCAAGGTCACCTACAATGAGCAGTTCTTC
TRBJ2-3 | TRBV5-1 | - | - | CASSWNRDPTDTQYF | TGCGCCAGCAGCTGGAACAGGGATCCCACAGATACGCAGTATTTT
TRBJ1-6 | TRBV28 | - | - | CASRAGTLSNSPLHF | TGTGCCAGCAGAGCCGGGACTTTAAGTAATTCACCCCTCCACTTT
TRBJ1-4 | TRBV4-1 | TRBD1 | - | CASSQWDRVREKLFF | TGCGCCAGCAGCCAGTGGGACAGGGTCAGGGAAAAACTGTTTTTT
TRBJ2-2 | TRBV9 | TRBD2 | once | CASRGGGDTGELFF | TGTGCCAGCAGAGGCGGGGGAGACACCGGGGAGCTGTTTTTT
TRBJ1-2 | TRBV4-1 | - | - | CASSPREISGYGYTF | TGCGCCAGCAGCCCAAGAGAGATCTCCGGCTATGGCTACACCTTC
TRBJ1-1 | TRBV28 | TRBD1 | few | CASSNHLSGTGAFF | TGTGCCAGCAGTAACCACCTGTCCGGGACAGGGGCTTTCTTT
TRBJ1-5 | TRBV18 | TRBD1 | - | CASSETGGGRSNQPQHF | TGTGCCAGCTCCGAGACAGGGGGCGGTAGGAGCAATCAGCCCCAGCATTTT